The 7 T cell receptor beta chains listed next were all sequenced from one sample in a study of blood T cell repertoires in COVID-19 (dated by TCRdb to about 2020). Library preparation used the immunoSEQ multiplex PCR assay. TCRdb obtained this table from immuneACCESS and retained in-frame rearrangements with V and J assigned. These tables miss some clones; where compared with another copy, unresolved V genes account for less than half of the shortfall, and the remainder is unexplained. For this sample the table gives 250,000 or so clones, of which less than 85% were detected only once. 1.8% of the sample is in the top ten clones. Sequences were obtained from PBMCs or T cells enriched from blood (not recorded which). Source of these receptors: a man between 60 and 70 years old who had recovered from COVID-19.

The V call is TRBV5-1, the J call TRBJ2-7; no clear D. Germline-derived CDR1 and CDR2 are SGHRS and YFSETQ. Deletions cut 3 bases from V and 3 bases from J, with 13 bases between. This CDR3 has 14 amino acids. CDR3 coding DNA: TGCGCCAGCAGCTCCACAGACGGCGTCTACGAGCAGTACTTC. Amino acid sequence: CASSSTDGVYEQYF.

This clone was seen a few times. This chain joins TRBV5-1 and TRBJ1-5; D unclear. Per the germline V gene, CDR1 is SGHRS and CDR2 is YFSETQ. With 4 bases removed from V and 1 base from J, the gap between germline ends came to 12 bases. This CDR3 spans 15 amino acids. DNA of the CDR3: TGCGCCAGCAGCGCTCAGACTATAAGCAATCAGCCCCAGCATTTT. Translation gives CASSAQTISNQPQHF.

The chain uses TRBV24-1 and TRBJ2-1, with 7 bases identical to TRBD1. The CDR3 spans 14 residues. Germline CDR1 KGHDR, CDR2 SFDVKD. Trimming cost V 4 bases and J 7 bases; bases outside gene matches: 6. The CDR3 DNA reads TGTGCCACCAGTGACACCAAGGACAGGAATGAGCAGTTCTTC. Translating gives CATSDTKDRNEQFF.

The CDR3 nucleotides read TGTGCCAGCAGTGAATATGGGGCAGGGGGCGCGACCGGGGAGCTGTTTTTT. Residues: CASSEYGAGGATGELFF. The J gene is TRBJ2-2, the V gene TRBV25-1; 8 nucleotides match TRBD1. The length of the CDR3 is 17 residues. With 0 bases clipped from V and 5 bases from J, the junction kept 8 bases outside the gene matches. Germline V gene lookup returns CDR1 MGHDK and CDR2 SYGVNS.

The chain recombines TRBV6-2 or TRBV6-3 with TRBJ2-1, with a weak D call TRBD2 (7 bases). With 5 bases removed from V and 4 bases from J, the gap between germline ends came to 15 bases. Germline V gives CDR1 MNHEY, CDR2 SVGEGT. The CDR3 sequence is 15 residues long. The CDR3 bases are TGTGCCAGCAGTCAACTGGCGGGGGCGTACAATGAGCAGTTCTTC. Its translation: CASSQLAGAYNEQFF.

The genes are TRBV6-5 and TRBJ2-4, with 9 nucleotides matching TRBD1. The CDR3 is 15 residues long. The V gene end was trimmed by 6 bases and the J gene end by 6 bases; junction bases not matched to a gene: 9. CDR1 is MNHEY and CDR2 is SVGAGI in the germline V gene. This chain's CDR3 is CASRAPGQGGNIQYF. The CDR3 bases are TGTGCCAGCAGAGCCCCGGGACAGGGCGGAAACATTCAGTACTTC.

The chain carries TRBV4-3 and TRBJ2-7; 8 bases are a match to TRBD2. The CDR3 has 15 amino acids. From germline, CDR1 is LGHNA and CDR2 YSLEER. Losses at the gene ends were 0 bases for V and 4 bases for J; bases not matched to a gene: 5. CDR3 sequence reads: CASSQDLLAGYEQYF. The DNA of the CDR3 is TGCGCCAGCAGCCAAGATCTGCTAGCGGGTTACGAGCAGTACTTC.